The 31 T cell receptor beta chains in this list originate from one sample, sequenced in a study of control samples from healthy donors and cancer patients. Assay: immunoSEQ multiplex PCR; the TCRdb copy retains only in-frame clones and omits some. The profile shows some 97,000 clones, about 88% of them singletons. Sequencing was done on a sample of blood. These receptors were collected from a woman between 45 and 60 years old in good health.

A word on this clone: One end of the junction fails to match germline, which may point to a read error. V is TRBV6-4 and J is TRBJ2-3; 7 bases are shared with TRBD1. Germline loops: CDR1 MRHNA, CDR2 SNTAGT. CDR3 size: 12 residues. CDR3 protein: CASSPGTDTQYF. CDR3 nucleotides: TGTGCCAGCAGCCCCGGGACAGACACGCAGTATTTT.

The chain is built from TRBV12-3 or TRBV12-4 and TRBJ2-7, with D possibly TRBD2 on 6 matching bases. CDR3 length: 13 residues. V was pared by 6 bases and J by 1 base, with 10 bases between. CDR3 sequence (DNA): TGTGCCAGCAGCCTGACTAGGTCCTACGAGCAGTACGTC. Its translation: CASSLTRSYEQYV.

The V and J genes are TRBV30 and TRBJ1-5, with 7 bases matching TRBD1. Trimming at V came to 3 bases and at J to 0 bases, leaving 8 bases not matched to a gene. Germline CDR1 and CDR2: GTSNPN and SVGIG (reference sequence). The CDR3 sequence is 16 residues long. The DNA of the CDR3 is TGTGCCTGGAGCGAGGGACAGACCCTTAGCAATCAGCCCCAGCATTTT. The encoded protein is CAWSEGQTLSNQPQHF.

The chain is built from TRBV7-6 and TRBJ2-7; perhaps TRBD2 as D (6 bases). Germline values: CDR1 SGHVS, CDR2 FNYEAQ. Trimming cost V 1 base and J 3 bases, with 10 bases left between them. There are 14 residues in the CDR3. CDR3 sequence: CASSLVEGNYEQYV. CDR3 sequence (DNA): TGTGCCAGCAGCTTAGTGGAGGGGAACTACGAGCAGTACGTC.

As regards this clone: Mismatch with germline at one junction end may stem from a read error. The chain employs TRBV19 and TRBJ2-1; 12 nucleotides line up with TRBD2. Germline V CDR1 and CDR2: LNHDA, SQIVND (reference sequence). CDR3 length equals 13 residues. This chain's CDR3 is CASSIDRTSGTIF. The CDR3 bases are TGTGCCAGTAGTATAGACCGGACTAGCGGGACCATCTTC.

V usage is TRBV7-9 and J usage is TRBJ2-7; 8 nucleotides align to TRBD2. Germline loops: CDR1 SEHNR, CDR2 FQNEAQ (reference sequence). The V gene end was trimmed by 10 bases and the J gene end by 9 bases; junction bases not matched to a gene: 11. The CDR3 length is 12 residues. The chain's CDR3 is CATGREEAGQYV. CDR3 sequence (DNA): TGTGCCACGGGGCGGGAGGAGGCCGGGCAGTACGTC.

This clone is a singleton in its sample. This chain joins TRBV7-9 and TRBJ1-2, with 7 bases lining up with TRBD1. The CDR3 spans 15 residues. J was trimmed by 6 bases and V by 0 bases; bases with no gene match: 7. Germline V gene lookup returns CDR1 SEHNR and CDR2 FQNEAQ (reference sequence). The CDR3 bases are TGTGCCAGCAGCTTAGCCGGGCAGGGGGAGGATGGCTACACCTTC. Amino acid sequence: CASSLAGQGEDGYTF.

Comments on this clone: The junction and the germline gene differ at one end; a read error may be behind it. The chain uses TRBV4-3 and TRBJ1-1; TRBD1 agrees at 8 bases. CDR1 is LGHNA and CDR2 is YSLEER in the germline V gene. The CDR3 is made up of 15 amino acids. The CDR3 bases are TGCGCCAGCAGCCATACAGGGGGGCTGAAGACTGAAGCTTTCTTT. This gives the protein CASSHTGGLKTEAFF.

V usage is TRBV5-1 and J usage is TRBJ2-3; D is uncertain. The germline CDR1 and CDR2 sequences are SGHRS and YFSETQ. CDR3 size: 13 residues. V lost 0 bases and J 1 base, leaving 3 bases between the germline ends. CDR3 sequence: CASSLEGTDTQYF. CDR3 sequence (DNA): TGCGCCAGCAGCTTGGAAGGCACAGATACGCAGTATTTT.

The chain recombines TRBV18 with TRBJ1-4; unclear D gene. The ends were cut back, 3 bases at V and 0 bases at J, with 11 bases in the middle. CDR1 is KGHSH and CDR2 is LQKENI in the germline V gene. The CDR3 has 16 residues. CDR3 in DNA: TGTGCCAGCTCACCGCGGACGGTTGCAACTAATGAAAAACTGTTTTTT. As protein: CASSPRTVATNEKLFF.

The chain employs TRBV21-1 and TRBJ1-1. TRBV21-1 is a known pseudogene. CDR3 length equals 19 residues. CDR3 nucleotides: TGTGCCAGCAGCAAAGGGAAGGTTAGCTCGGCTGGAATGAACACTGAAGCTTTCTTT. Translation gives CASSKGKVSSAGMNTEAFF.

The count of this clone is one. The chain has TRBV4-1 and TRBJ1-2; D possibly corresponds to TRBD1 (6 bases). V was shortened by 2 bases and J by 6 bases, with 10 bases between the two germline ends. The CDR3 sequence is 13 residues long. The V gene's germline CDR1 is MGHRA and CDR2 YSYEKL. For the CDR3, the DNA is TGCGCCAGCAGCCAAAGGGGGGAGGATGGCTACACCTTC. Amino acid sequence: CASSQRGEDGYTF.

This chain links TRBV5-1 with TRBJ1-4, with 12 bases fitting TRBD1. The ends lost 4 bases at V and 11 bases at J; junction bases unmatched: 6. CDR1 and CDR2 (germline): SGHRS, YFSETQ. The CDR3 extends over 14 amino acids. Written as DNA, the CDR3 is TGCGCCAGCAGCGAGGGACAGGGGGCTCGGAAACTGTTTTTT. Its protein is CASSEGQGARKLFF.

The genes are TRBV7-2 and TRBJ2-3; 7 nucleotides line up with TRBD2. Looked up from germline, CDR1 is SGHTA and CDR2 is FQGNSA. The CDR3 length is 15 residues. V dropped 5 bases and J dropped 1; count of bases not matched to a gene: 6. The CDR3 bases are TGTGCCAGCAGCCCGCCCCGGGGGGGCACAGATACGCAGTATTTT. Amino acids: CASSPPRGGTDTQYF.

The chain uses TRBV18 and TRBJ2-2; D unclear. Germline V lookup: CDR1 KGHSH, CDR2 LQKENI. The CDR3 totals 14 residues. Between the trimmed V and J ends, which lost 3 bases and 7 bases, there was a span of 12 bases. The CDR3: CASSPSQGIGELFF. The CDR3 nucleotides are TGTGCCAGCTCACCTTCGCAAGGCATCGGGGAGCTGTTTTTT.

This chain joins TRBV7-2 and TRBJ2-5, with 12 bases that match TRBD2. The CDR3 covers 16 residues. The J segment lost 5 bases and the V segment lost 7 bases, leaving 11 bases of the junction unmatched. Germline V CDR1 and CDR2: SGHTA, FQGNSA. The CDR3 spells CASTLAGGGTRETQYF. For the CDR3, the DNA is TGTGCCAGCACACTAGCGGGGGGCGGGACGAGGGAGACCCAGTACTTC.

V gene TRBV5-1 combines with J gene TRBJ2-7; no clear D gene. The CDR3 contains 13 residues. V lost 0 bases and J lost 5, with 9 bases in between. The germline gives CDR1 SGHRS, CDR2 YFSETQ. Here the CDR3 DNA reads TGCGCCAGCAGCTTGGTTAGTCTCCACGAGCAGTACTTC. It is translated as CASSLVSLHEQYF.

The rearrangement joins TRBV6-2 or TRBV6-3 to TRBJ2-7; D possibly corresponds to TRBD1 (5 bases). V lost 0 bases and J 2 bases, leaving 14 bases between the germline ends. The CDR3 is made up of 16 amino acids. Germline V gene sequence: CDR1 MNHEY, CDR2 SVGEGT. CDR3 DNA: TGTGCCAGCAGTTACTCGAGGCTCTCAGGGACCTACGAGCAGTACTTC. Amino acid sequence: CASSYSRLSGTYEQYF.

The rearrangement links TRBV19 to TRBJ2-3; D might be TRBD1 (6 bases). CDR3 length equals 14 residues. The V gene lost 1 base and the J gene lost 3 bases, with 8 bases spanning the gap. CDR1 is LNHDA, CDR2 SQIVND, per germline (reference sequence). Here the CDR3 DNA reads TGTGCCAGTAGTATAGGGCAGGGGACAGATACGCAGTATTTT. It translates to CASSIGQGTDTQYF.

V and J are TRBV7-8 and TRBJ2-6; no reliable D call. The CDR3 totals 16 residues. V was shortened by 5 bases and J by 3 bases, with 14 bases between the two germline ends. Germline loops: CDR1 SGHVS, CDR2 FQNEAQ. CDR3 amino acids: CASSPSRVLGANVLTF. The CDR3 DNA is TGTGCCAGCAGCCCAAGTCGGGTTCTTGGGGCCAACGTCCTGACTTTC.

In DNA form, the CDR3 reads TGTGCCAGCAGTTACTCCAAAGGGGAGACCCAGTACTTC. Amino acids: CASSYSKGETQYF. The chain recombines TRBV6-2 or TRBV6-3 with TRBJ2-5; unclear D gene. Trimming left V 0 bases short and J 5 bases short, with 7 bases between. Germline V gene sequence: CDR1 MNHEY, CDR2 SVGEGT. CDR3 length equals 13 residues.

CDR3 DNA: TGTGCCAGCAGTTACTACAGGCGCGTCCGTGAAAAACTGTTTTTT. Translated: CASSYYRRVREKLFF. The V call is TRBV7-9, the J call TRBJ1-4, with D maybe TRBD1 (5 bases). Trimming took 6 bases from V and 7 from J, leaving 18 bases between them. The CDR3 length is 15 residues. Germline-derived CDR1 and CDR2 are SEHNR and FQNEAQ (reference sequence).

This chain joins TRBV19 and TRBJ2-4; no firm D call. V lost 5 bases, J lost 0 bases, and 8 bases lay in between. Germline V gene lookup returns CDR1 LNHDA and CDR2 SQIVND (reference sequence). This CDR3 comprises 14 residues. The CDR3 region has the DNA TGTGCCAGTAGTCAGGAAGTAGCCAAAAACATTCAGTACTTC. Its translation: CASSQEVAKNIQYF.

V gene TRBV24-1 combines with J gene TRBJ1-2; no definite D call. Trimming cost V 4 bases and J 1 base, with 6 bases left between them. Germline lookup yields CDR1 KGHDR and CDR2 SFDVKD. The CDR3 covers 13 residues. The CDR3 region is CATSDSNNYGYTF. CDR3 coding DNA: TGTGCCACCAGTGACTCCAATAACTATGGCTACACCTTC.

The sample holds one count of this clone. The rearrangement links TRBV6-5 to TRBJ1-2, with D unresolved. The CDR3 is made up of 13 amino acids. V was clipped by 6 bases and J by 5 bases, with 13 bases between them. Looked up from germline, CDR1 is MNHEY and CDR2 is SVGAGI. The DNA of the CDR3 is TGTGCCAGCAGCGAGGCTATGGGGTATGGCTACACCTTC. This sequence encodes CASSEAMGYGYTF.

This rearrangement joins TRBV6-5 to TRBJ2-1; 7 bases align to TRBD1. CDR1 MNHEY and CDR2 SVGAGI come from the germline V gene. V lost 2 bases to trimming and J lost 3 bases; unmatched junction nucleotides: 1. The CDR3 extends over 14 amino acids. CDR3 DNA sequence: TGTGCCAGCAGTTACGGGACAGACTACAATGAGCAGTTCTTC. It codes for CASSYGTDYNEQFF.

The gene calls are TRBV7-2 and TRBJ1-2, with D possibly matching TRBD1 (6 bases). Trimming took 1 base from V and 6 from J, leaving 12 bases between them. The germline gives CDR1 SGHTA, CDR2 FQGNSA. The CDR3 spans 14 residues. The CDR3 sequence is CASSLDYRENGYTF. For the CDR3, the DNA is TGTGCCAGCAGCTTAGATTACAGGGAAAATGGCTACACCTTC.

The CDR3 region is CASSKGRGGTKNNEQFF. The CDR3 nucleotides read TGTGCCAGCAGCAAAGGAAGGGGGGGGACAAAAAACAATGAGCAGTTCTTC. The chain joins TRBV21-1 to TRBJ2-1; TRBD2 is taken as the D call from the table, unchecked against the DNA. TRBV21-1 is a documented pseudogene. This CDR3 contains 17 residues.

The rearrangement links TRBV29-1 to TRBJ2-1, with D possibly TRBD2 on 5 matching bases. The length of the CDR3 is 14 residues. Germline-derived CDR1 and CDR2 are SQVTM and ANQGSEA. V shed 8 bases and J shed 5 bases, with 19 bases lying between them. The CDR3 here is CSSDGGRYDNEQFF. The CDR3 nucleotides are TGCAGCTCCGACGGCGGGCGGTACGACAATGAGCAGTTCTTC.

Here the CDR3 reads CASSAGGPRADTQYF. Here the CDR3 DNA reads TGTGCCAGCAGTGCGGGGGGGCCGAGGGCAGATACGCAGTATTTT. V is TRBV9 and J is TRBJ2-3; TRBD2 matches 9 bases. The CDR3 consists of 15 residues. Germline CDR1 SGDLS, CDR2 YYNGEE. V lost 5 bases to trimming and J lost 4 bases; unmatched junction nucleotides: 8.

The CDR3 sequence is CASSSDQPQHF. Here the CDR3 DNA reads TGTGCCAGCAGTTCCGATCAGCCCCAGCATTTT. The genes are TRBV28 and TRBJ1-5; no firm D call. The germline V and J ends were trimmed by 4 bases and 5 bases, with 3 bases remaining between them. The CDR3 totals 11 residues. Germline CDR1 reads MDHEN; CDR2 reads SYDVKM.